This T cell receptor (beta chain) is drawn from a study of T cell responses to AZD1222 COVID-19 vaccine. Study context: Researchers grouped second doses given at about 4 or about 12 weeks into one pool. Broader study findings: Epitopes outside B.1.351 and B.1.1.7 mutated regions reportedly drew nearly half of spike TCRs.

Sequencing was performed with immunoSEQ multiplex PCR; in TCRdb, only in-frame clones are kept and a portion is missing. The data contain around 160,000 clones, 88% of them singletons. CDR1 and CDR2 (germline): SGHRS, YFSETQ. There are 14 residues in the CDR3. The V end was cut by 9 bases, the J end by 3 bases, with 19 bases between. Comments on this clone: Its antigen is not identified.

The sample here was peripheral blood, taken on day 0 of AZD1222 vaccination. This TCR derives from an adult in good health. The chain carries TRBV5-1 and TRBJ2-7; possible D gene TRBD1, 6 bases. The CDR3 nucleotides read TGCGCCACCCGAAGGACAGTTGAAAACTACGAGCAGTACTTC. Its protein is CATRRTVENYEQYF.